These 9 T cell receptor beta chains were all obtained from the same sample, sequenced in a study of blood T cell repertoires in COVID-19. Assay used: immunoSEQ multiplex PCR; TCRdb lists only in-frame clones, some missing. The sample consists of 200,000 to 250,000 clones, 82% of them appearing once. The sequenced material came from peripheral blood. The receptor source for this set is a woman aged 80 or older with acute or convalescent COVID-19.

The chain has TRBV7-3 and TRBJ2-6; possibly TRBD1 for D (6 bases). Trimming shortened V by 0 bases and J by 0 bases, and 9 bases separated the two germline ends. This CDR3 is 17 amino acids long. In germline, CDR1 is SGHTA, CDR2 FQGTGA. CDR3 protein: CASSLTQGSSGANVLTF. The CDR3 bases are TGTGCCAGCAGCTTAACACAGGGAAGCTCTGGGGCCAACGTCCTGACTTTC.

The chain combines TRBV18 with TRBJ2-1; TRBD1 matches at 7 bases. The CDR3 runs 19 residues. Germline-derived CDR1 and CDR2 are KGHSH and LQKENI. Trimming removed 0 bases from V and 6 bases from J; junction bases left unmatched: 17. Here the CDR3 reads CASSPPGLPRGPSRNEQFF. As DNA, the CDR3 is TGTGCCAGCTCACCACCCGGTCTACCGAGGGGGCCCTCCCGCAATGAGCAGTTCTTC.

The genes are TRBV3-1 (or the pseudogene TRBV3-2) and TRBJ1-2, with a tentative D call TRBD1 (5 bases). This CDR3 comprises 15 residues. Trimming shortened V by 2 bases and J by 8 bases, and 18 bases separated the two germline ends. Per the germline V gene, CDR1 is LGHDT and CDR2 is YNNKEL (reference sequence). CDR3 DNA: TGTGCCAGCAGCCAAAGGGGCGTACCTACGTTCGGCTACACCTTC. Its protein is CASSQRGVPTFGYTF.

The rearrangement links TRBV10-2 to TRBJ1-2, with D tentatively TRBD1 (5 bases). With 8 bases removed from V and 3 bases from J, the gap between germline ends came to 13 bases. CDR1 and CDR2 (germline): WSHSY, SAAADI. The CDR3 runs 13 residues. The CDR3 region is CASRGGVDYGYTF. CDR3 bases: TGCGCCAGCCGGGGGGGGGTAGACTATGGCTACACCTTC.

The table lists this clone with a count of one. The chain couples TRBV9 to TRBJ1-4, with 10 bases matching TRBD1. Germline V gives CDR1 SGDLS, CDR2 YYNGEE. The CDR3 has 15 amino acids. V dropped 4 bases and J dropped 12; count of bases not matched to a gene: 12. DNA for the CDR3: TGTGCCAGCAGCTCCTCGCCGGGACAGGGGAGGCAACTGTTTTTT. This translates into CASSSSPGQGRQLFF.

The chain is built from TRBV27 and TRBJ1-5, with D possibly being TRBD1 (6 bases). Trimming cost V 3 bases and J 0 bases, with 15 bases left between them. The CDR3 runs 17 residues. The V gene's germline CDR1 is MNHEY and CDR2 SMNVEV (reference sequence). The CDR3 DNA follows: TGTGCCAGCAGTTTTTCTGGGACACCTTATAGCAATCAGCCCCAGCATTTT. Its translation is CASSFSGTPYSNQPQHF.

This clone was observed a handful of times. The rearrangement uses TRBV4-3 and TRBJ2-2, with D uncertain. The length of the CDR3 is 14 residues. The V gene lost 0 bases and the J gene lost 2 bases, with 4 bases spanning the gap. Per the germline V gene, CDR1 is LGHNA and CDR2 is YSLEER. The CDR3 loop is CASSQDYNTGELFF. In DNA form, the CDR3 reads TGCGCCAGCAGCCAAGATTATAACACCGGGGAGCTGTTTTTT.

The rearrangement links TRBV6-5 to TRBJ1-2; unclear D gene. The CDR3 loop spans 14 amino acids. V lost 4 bases, J lost 5 bases, and 14 bases lay in between. Germline CDR1 reads MNHEY; CDR2 reads SVGAGI. For the CDR3, the DNA is TGTGCCAGCAGTTCCCCCAGGAGGGTGTATGGCTACACCTTC. Translation gives CASSSPRRVYGYTF.

The chain uses TRBV6-2 or TRBV6-3 and TRBJ1-4; TRBD1 matches 9 bases. J lost 0 bases, V lost 6 bases, and 5 bases had no gene match. Germline V gives CDR1 MNHEY, CDR2 SVGEGT. The CDR3 is 16 amino acids. In DNA, the CDR3 is TGTGCCAGCAGCGGACAGGGGATTGCAACTAATGAAAAACTGTTTTTT. Amino acid sequence: CASSGQGIATNEKLFF.